The 5 T cell receptor beta chains given below trace back to one sample, sequenced in a study of identical twins. TCRdb recomputed calls from the 5' RACE reads with MiXCR, one row per CDR3 protein. The sample carries 690,000 or so distinct CDR3 sequences, approximately 6% recorded once. The sequencing sample was made of naive T cells sorted from blood. The receptors stem from a man younger than 35 in good health.

There are many counts of this clonotype. The chain employs TRBV20-1 and TRBJ2-7; the D is unclear. V lost 6 bases and J 5 bases, leaving 11 bases between the germline ends. CDR1 DFQATT and CDR2 SNEGSKA come from the germline V gene (reference sequence). CDR3 length equals 11 residues. The chain's CDR3 is CSARTWDEQYF. CDR3 bases: TGCAGTGCCCGGACCTGGGACGAGCAGTACTTC.

This clonotype was counted only a few times. This chain uses TRBV7-2 with TRBJ2-3, with TRBD2 matching 8 bases. V was pared by 0 bases and J by 5 bases, with 10 bases of the junction left unmatched. Germline CDR1 reads SGHTA; CDR2 reads FQGNSA. CDR3 length: 17 amino acids. The CDR3 DNA follows: TGTGCCAGCAGCTTAGCGGCCAGCGGGAGAGGAAAAGATACGCAGTATTTT. Amino acid sequence: CASSLAASGRGKDTQYF.

Only a few counts were recorded for this clonotype. The chain combines TRBV7-8 with TRBJ2-7; 9 bases map to TRBD1. This CDR3 is built from 17 residues. V gave up 1 base and J gave up 3 bases; unmatched junction bases: 10. Germline lookup yields CDR1 SGHVS and CDR2 FQNEAQ. CDR3 nucleotide sequence: TGTGCCAGCAGCTTAGTTCGCGGACAGGGGCCGAACTACGAGCAGTACTTC. Translation gives CASSLVRGQGPNYEQYF. The variable domain in full, completed from reference TRBV7-8 and TRBJ2-7, reads GAGVSQSPRYKVAKRGQDVALRCDPISGHVSLFWYQQALGQGPEFLTYFQNEAQLDKSGLPSDRFFAERPEGSVSTLKIQRTQQEDSAVYLCASSLVRGQGPNYEQYFGPGTRLTVT.

The rearrangement links TRBV4-3 to TRBJ2-3; 8 bases are shared with TRBD2. V gave up 0 bases and J gave up 6 bases; unmatched junction bases: 17. The CDR3 runs to 19 residues. CDR1 is LGHNA, CDR2 YSLEER, per germline. The CDR3 sequence: CASSQDLREAPTLWDTQYF. The CDR3 DNA reads as TGCGCCAGCAGCCAAGATCTGCGGGAGGCACCGACTTTATGGGATACGCAGTATTTT.

This chain uses TRBV9 with TRBJ2-5; D call uncertain. The end of the DNA is better explained by TRBJ2-1, so the J call may be wrong. Germline values: CDR1 SGDLS, CDR2 YYNGEE. The CDR3 is made up of 13 amino acids. As DNA, the CDR3 is TGTGCCAGCAGCGTAGTGACTGGAGAGACCCAGTTCTTC. Residues: CASSVVTGETQFF.